The rows below give T cell receptor beta chains drawn from one sample of a study of T cells in Graves' hyperthyroidism and ophthalmopathy. TCRdb passed the multiplex PCR reads through MiXCR, listing each CDR3 protein once. The sample consists of hundreds of thousands of distinct CDR3 sequences, 45% of them appearing once. Sample: peripheral blood or thyroid tissue (not recorded which). The source is an adult man with Graves' disease, either hyperthyroidism or ophthalmopathy (not recorded which). Each CDR3 is given with its conserved first and last residue. A D gene is named only where the DNA matches it firmly. Some rows mark clone size as missing; the rest say once, few, many or name a class of expanded clone.

TRBV20-1	TRBD1	NA	TRBJ1-1	TGCAGTGCTAAGACAGGGCTGAGGGGCACTGAAGCTTTCTTT	CSAKTGLRGTEAFF
TRBV24-1	NA	many	TRBJ1-5	TGTGCCACCAGTGACGCCCCGGGGTATCAGCCCCAGCATTTT	CATSDAPGYQPQHF
TRBV24-1	TRBD1	NA	TRBJ1-2	TGTGCCAGCAGTTTGCGGGACAGGGGGCAGGGTGGCTACACCTTC	CASSLRDRGQGGYTF
TRBV24-1	NA	NA	TRBJ1-5	TGCGCCACCCGGGACGGTGATCAGCCCCAGCATTTT	CATRDGDQPQHF
TRBV24-1	NA	NA	TRBJ1-4	TGTGCCACCAGTGCCCTAGGACCCTCTAATGAAAAACTGTTTTTT	CATSALGPSNEKLFF
TRBV12-3/TRBV12-4	TRBD1	NA	TRBJ2-6	TGTGCCAGCAGCCAAGGGGGCAGGGCCAACGTCCTGACTTTC	CASSQGGRANVLTF
TRBV2	TRBD1	many	TRBJ1-3	TGTGCCAGCAGTGGACGGGACAGGGCACACACCATATATTTT	CASSGRDRAHTIYF
TRBV7-8	TRBD1	NA	TRBJ1-6	TGTGCCAGCAGCCCACCCGGGACAGGGTCCCCACCCCTCCACTTT	CASSPPGTGSPPLHF
TRBV20-1	NA	NA	TRBJ1-5	TGCAGTGCTAGAGATATCAGGAGCCTCAATCAGCCCCAGCATTTT	CSARDIRSLNQPQHF
TRBV7-8	NA	once	TRBJ1-2	TGTGCCAGCAACTTTCATGATAGTGGCTACACCTTC	CASNFHDSGYTF